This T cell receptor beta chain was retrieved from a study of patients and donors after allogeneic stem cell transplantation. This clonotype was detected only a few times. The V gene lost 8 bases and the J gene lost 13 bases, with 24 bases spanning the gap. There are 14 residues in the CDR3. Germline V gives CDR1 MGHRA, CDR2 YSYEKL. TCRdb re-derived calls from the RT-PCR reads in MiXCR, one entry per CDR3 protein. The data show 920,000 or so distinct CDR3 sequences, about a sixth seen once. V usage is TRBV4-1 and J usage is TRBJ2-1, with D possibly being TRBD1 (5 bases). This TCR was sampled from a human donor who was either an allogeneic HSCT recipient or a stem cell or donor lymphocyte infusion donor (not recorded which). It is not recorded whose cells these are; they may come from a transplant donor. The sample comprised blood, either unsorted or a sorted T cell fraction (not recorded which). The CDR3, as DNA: TGCGCCAGCGGCGCGCAAATAGCAGGGTTCAATCAGTTCTTC. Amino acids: CASGAQIAGFNQFF.